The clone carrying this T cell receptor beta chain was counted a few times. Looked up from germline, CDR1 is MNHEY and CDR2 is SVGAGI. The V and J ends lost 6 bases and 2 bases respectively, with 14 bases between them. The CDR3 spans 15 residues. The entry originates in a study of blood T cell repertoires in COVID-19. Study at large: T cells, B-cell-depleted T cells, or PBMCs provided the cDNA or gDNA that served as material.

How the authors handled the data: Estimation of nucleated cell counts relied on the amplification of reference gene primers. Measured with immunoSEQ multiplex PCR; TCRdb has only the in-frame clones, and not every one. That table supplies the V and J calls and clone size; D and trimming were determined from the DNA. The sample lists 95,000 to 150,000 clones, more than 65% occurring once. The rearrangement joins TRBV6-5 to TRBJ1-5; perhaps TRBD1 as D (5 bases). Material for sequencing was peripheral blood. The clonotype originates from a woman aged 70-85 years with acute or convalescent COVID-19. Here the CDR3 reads CASRSGQGGNQPQHF. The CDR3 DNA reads TGTGCCAGCAGGTCAGGGCAGGGTGGCAATCAGCCCCAGCATTTT.